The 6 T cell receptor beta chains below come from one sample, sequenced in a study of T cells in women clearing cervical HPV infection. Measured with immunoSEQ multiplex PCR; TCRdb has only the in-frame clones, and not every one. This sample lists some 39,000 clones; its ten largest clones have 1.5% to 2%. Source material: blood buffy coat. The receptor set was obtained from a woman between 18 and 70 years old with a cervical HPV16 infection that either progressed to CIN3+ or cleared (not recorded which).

The CDR3 protein is CASSGQEDTEAFF. The sequenced part of the CDR3 DNA is TGCGCCAGCAGTGGACAGGAGGACACTGAA. The V and J genes are TRBV10-1 and TRBJ1-1, with D maybe TRBD1 (6 bases). The read terminates 3 residues ahead of where the CDR3 ends, so the germline J gene completes it. Per the germline V gene, CDR1 is WNHNN and CDR2 is SYGVQD (reference sequence). V was trimmed by 4 bases and J by 3 bases, leaving 9 bases between them. The CDR3 runs to 13 residues.

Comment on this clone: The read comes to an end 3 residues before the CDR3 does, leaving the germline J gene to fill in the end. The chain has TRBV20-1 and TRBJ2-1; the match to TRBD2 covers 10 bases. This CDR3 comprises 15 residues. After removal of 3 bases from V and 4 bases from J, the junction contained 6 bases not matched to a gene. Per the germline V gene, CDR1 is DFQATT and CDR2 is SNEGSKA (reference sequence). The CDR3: CSARKLAGPYNEQFF. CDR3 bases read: TGCAGTGCTAGGAAACTAGCGGGGCCATACAATGAG.

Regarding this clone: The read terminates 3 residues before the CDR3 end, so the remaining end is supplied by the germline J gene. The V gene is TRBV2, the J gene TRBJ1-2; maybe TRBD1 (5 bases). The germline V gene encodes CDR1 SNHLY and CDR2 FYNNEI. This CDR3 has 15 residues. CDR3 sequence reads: CASSGTSGGTNDYTF. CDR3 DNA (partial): TGTGCCAGCAGTGGGACTAGCGGGGGAACCAATGAC.

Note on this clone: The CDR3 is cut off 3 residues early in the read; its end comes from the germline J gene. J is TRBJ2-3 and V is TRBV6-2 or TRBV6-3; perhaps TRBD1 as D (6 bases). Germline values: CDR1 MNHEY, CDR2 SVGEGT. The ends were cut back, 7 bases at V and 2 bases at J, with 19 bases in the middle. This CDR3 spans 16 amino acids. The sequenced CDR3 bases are TGTGCCAGCAACCCAGGGGTGGGTTTGGTCACAGATACG. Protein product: CASNPGVGLVTDT. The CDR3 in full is CASNPGVGLVTDTQYF.

CDR3 in amino acids: CSVSMRVQETQYF. The sequenced part of the CDR3 DNA is TGCAGCGTTTCGATGAGGGTTCAAGAGACC. The rearrangement uses TRBV29-1 and TRBJ2-5, with a tentative D call TRBD2 (5 bases). Coverage ceases 3 residues before the CDR3 finishes, and the germline J gene fills in the end. The germline CDR1 and CDR2 sequences are SQVTM and ANQGSEA. Trimming removed 5 bases at V and 2 bases at J, with 12 bases between. There are 13 residues in the CDR3.

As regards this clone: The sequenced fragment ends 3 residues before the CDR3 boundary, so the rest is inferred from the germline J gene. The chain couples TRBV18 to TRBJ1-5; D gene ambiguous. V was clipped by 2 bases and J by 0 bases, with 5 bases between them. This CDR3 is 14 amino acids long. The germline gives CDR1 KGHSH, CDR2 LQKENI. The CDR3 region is CASSPFNSNQPQHF. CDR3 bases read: TGTGCCAGCTCACCATTCAATAGCAATCAGCCC.